These 24 T cell receptor beta chains were sequenced from one sample in a study of a mutant IDH1 vaccine in newly diagnosed glioma. Antigen specificity for these receptors is unknown. Assay used: immunoSEQ multiplex PCR; TCRdb lists only in-frame clones, some missing. This table has approximately 56,000 clones, around 75% appearing once. Specified time point: week 47, end of study. What each vaccine dose contained was 300 ug of mutant IDH1 20-mer peptide, accompanied by topical imiquimod. Sequenced here: PBMCs, sampled from a glioma patient whose treatment included an IDH1 peptide vaccine. The receptors derive from a man in his fifties or sixties with glioma.

The V and J genes are TRBV5-4 and TRBJ2-7; 9 positions agree with TRBD2. Germline V lookup: CDR1 SGHNT, CDR2 YYREEE (reference sequence). V was clipped by 7 bases and J by 1 base; unmatched bases: 9. This CDR3 region has 15 residues. The CDR3 protein is CASHAGGRGSYEQYF. In nucleotides, the CDR3 is TGTGCCAGCCACGCGGGGGGGCGCGGATCCTACGAGCAGTACTTC.

Comments on this clone: The sample carries other DNA sequences with the same CDR3. This sequence joins TRBV5-6 and TRBJ2-1; D possibly corresponds to TRBD1 (5 bases). Trimming shortened V by 4 bases and J by 6 bases, and 8 bases separated the two germline ends. The CDR3 extends over 12 amino acids. Germline V gene lookup returns CDR1 SGHDT and CDR2 YYEEEE. The CDR3 loop is CASSVQGNEQFF. CDR3 coding DNA: TGTGCCAGCAGCGTCCAGGGCAATGAGCAGTTCTTC.

Sample share makes this clone medium-sized. The genes are TRBV9 and TRBJ1-1, with 10 positions matching TRBD1. CDR3 length equals 14 residues. Germline V gene sequence: CDR1 SGDLS, CDR2 YYNGEE. The junction had 0 bases not matched to a gene; V was cut back by 2 bases and J by 2 bases. In DNA form, the CDR3 reads TGTGCCAGCAGCGTGACAGGGGGCAACACTGAAGCTTTCTTT. Amino acids: CASSVTGGNTEAFF.

This sequence joins TRBV7-3 and TRBJ2-3, with TRBD2 matching over 8 bases. The germline gives CDR1 SGHTA, CDR2 FQGTGA. The V and J ends lost 3 bases and 4 bases, in that order; junction bases with no gene match: 6. The CDR3 extends over 15 amino acids. In DNA, the CDR3 is TGTGCCAGCAGCTTGAGCGGGGGTGGTGCAGATACGCAGTATTTT. Translating it yields CASSLSGGGADTQYF.

This chain connects TRBV6-5 to TRBJ1-2; a possible D gene is TRBD1 (5 bases). Trimming took 7 bases from V and 2 from J, leaving 14 bases between them. The CDR3 is made up of 14 amino acids. Germline V gene sequence: CDR1 MNHEY, CDR2 SVGAGI. As DNA, the CDR3 is TGTGCCAGCACAACCGGGACGGGGAACTATGGCTACACCTTC. Translated: CASTTGTGNYGYTF.

As to this clone: One end of the junction varies from germline; a read error may be responsible. This chain uses TRBV7-7 with TRBJ2-5; D is perhaps TRBD1 or TRBD2 (5 bases each). Germline V gene lookup returns CDR1 SSHAT and CDR2 FNYEAQ (reference sequence). CDR3 length equals 15 residues. The chain's CDR3 is CASSSGRTSQETQYF. Here the CDR3 DNA reads TGTGCTAGCAGCTCGGGACGGACGTCCCAAGAGACCCAGTACTTC.

The rearrangement uses TRBV29-1 and TRBJ2-5; D assignment may be TRBD1 or TRBD2 (7 bases each). V was trimmed by 1 base and J by 5 bases, leaving 20 bases between them. There are 16 residues in the CDR3. The germline CDR1 and CDR2 sequences are SQVTM and ANQGSEA. The CDR3 DNA is TGCAGCGTTGAAGGTCGACAGGGCGGGGGAAGGGAGACCCAGTACTTC. Translated: CSVEGRQGGGRETQYF.

This sequence joins TRBV2 and TRBJ2-6, with no clear D. Germline loops: CDR1 SNHLY, CDR2 FYNNEI. This CDR3 is built from 15 residues. The ends were cut back, 1 base at V and 0 bases at J, with 4 bases in the middle. CDR3 region: CASSEVRSGANVLTF. CDR3 coding DNA: TGTGCCAGCAGTGAAGTCCGCTCTGGGGCCAACGTCCTGACTTTC.

The CDR3 loop is CASSTRQGPYEQYF. The DNA for the CDR3 is TGCGCCAGCAGCACCCGACAGGGTCCCTACGAGCAGTACTTC. The chain recombines TRBV5-1 with TRBJ2-7; 7 bases match TRBD1. This CDR3 is 14 amino acids long. J lost 2 bases, V lost 4 bases, and 6 bases had no gene match. CDR1 is SGHRS and CDR2 is YFSETQ in the germline V gene. Full variable domain (missing parts from reference TRBV5-1 and TRBJ2-7): KAGVTQTPRYLIKTRGQQVTLSCSPISGHRSVSWYQQTPGQGLQFLFEYFSETQRNKGNFPGRFSGRQFSNSRSEMNVSTLELGDSALYLCASSTRQGPYEQYFGPGTRLTVT.

The CDR3 sequence: CASSPSGTVNQPQHF. DNA of the CDR3: TGTGCCAGCAGCCCTTCCGGGACAGTGAATCAGCCCCAGCATTTT. This rearrangement joins TRBV11-2 to TRBJ1-5, with 7 nucleotides matching TRBD1. After removal of 5 bases from V and 4 bases from J, the junction contained 8 bases not matched to a gene. Germline CDR1 is SGHAT and CDR2 is FQNNGV. The CDR3 has 15 amino acids.

This chain joins TRBV27 and TRBJ2-2; D is uncertain. Germline loops: CDR1 MNHEY, CDR2 SMNVEV (reference sequence). This CDR3 region has 12 residues. The ends were cut back, 5 bases at V and 4 bases at J, with 5 bases in the middle. The CDR3 nucleotides read TGTGCCAGCAGTCCCAGCACCGGGGAGCTGTTTTTT. It yields the protein CASSPSTGELFF.

The rearrangement uses TRBV7-9 and TRBJ2-7; D is uncertain. CDR3 length: 14 amino acids. V dropped 3 bases and J dropped 2 bases, with 11 bases sitting between them. The germline V gene has CDR1 SEHNR and CDR2 FQNEAQ (reference sequence). DNA of the CDR3: TGTGCCAGCAGCTTGGGCCAGGCGGCCTACGAGCAGTACTTC. It yields the protein CASSLGQAAYEQYF.

The V and J genes are TRBV2 and TRBJ2-7; weak D call: TRBD2 (6 bases). Germline V gene sequence: CDR1 SNHLY, CDR2 FYNNEI. V lost 3 bases to trimming and J lost 7 bases, with 10 bases between them. CDR3 length: 12 residues. CDR3: CASSESAGEQYF. The CDR3 nucleotides are TGTGCCAGCAGTGAGAGCGCGGGGGAGCAGTACTTC.

The chain links TRBV13 to TRBJ2-1; D is unclear. This CDR3 is built from 12 residues. Germline V gene sequence: CDR1 PRHDT, CDR2 FYEKMQ (reference sequence). V was clipped by 1 base and J by 6 bases, with 4 bases between them. The DNA of the CDR3 is TGTGCCAGCAGCTTAGTCACCAATGAGCAGTTCTTC. Its protein product is CASSLVTNEQFF.

In its sample, this clone was seen a few times. The chain has TRBV7-9 and TRBJ1-3; D uncertain. The V end was cut by 2 bases, the J end by 0 bases, with 8 bases between. The CDR3 is made up of 15 amino acids. The germline CDR1 and CDR2 sequences are SEHNR and FQNEAQ (reference sequence). In DNA, the CDR3 is TGTGCCAGCAGCTTACCTCGAGGCTCTGGAAACACCATATATTTT. Residues: CASSLPRGSGNTIYF.

The chain has TRBV6-5 and TRBJ1-1, with D possibly TRBD1 on 6 matching bases. Germline V gene sequence: CDR1 MNHEY, CDR2 SVGAGI. CDR3 length: 14 amino acids. Trimming took off 6 bases at V and 0 bases at J, with 11 bases between the two ends. The CDR3 reads CASSRGQMNTEAFF. In DNA form, the CDR3 reads TGTGCCAGCAGCAGAGGACAGATGAACACTGAAGCTTTCTTT.

This clone has ten or more counts. The V gene is TRBV14, the J gene TRBJ1-4; D is ambiguous. Germline loops: CDR1 SGHDN, CDR2 FVKESK. The CDR3 extends over 19 amino acids. The V gene lost 0 bases and the J gene lost 0 bases, with 17 bases spanning the gap. The CDR3 bases are TGTGCCAGCAGCCAAGAGCAAAGTTGGCCCTTTGCAACTAATGAAAAACTGTTTTTT. It translates to CASSQEQSWPFATNEKLFF.

This chain joins TRBV27 and TRBJ1-5; D might be TRBD1 (5 bases). V lost 5 bases, J lost 6 bases, and 14 bases lay in between. This CDR3 has 14 amino acids. The V gene's germline CDR1 is MNHEY and CDR2 SMNVEV (reference sequence). CDR3 sequence (DNA): TGTGCCAGCAGTCCTCGGGACGGCCGTCAGCCCCAGCATTTT. Amino acid sequence: CASSPRDGRQPQHF.

The chain is built from TRBV23-1 and TRBJ1-2; the match to TRBD1 covers 10 bases. TRBV23-1 is given ORF status, its function remaining uncertain. CDR3 length equals 17 residues. V was pared by 1 base and J by 3 bases, with 8 bases of the junction left unmatched. The DNA of the CDR3 is TGCGCCAGCAGTCAATTAACGACAGGGGGCGTCTACTATGGCTACACCTTC. Encoded protein: CASSQLTTGGVYYGYTF.

This clone was recorded a few times. J is TRBJ1-3 and V is TRBV7-8; D is unresolved. The length of the CDR3 is 12 residues. V was pared by 4 bases and J by 4 bases, with 5 bases between. CDR1 is SGHVS and CDR2 is FQNEAQ in the germline V gene. CDR3 nucleotide sequence: TGTGCCAGCAGCTCACAGGGAAACACCATATATTTT. Protein sequence: CASSSQGNTIYF.

For the CDR3, the DNA is TGTGCCAGCAGACAGGACAGACCGGGGGGCAACACTGAAGCTTTCTTT. It encodes CASRQDRPGGNTEAFF. This rearrangement joins TRBV6-6 to TRBJ1-1; the D gene is possibly TRBD1 (6 bases). The germline V gene has CDR1 MNHNY and CDR2 SVGAGI (reference sequence). The CDR3 consists of 16 residues. V lost 6 bases and J lost 2, with 19 bases in between.

In its sample, this clone ranks as medium-sized (0.01 to 0.1%). The rearrangement links TRBV27 to TRBJ1-4; 10 bases align to TRBD1. J gave up 10 bases and V 0 bases, and 5 bases lay outside the gene matches. Germline loops: CDR1 MNHEY, CDR2 SMNVEV (reference sequence). This CDR3 is built from 15 residues. CDR3 bases: TGTGCCAGCAGTTTATCGGGGACAGGGGAGACAAAACTGTTTTTT. Translation gives CASSLSGTGETKLFF.

This chain joins TRBV4-3 and TRBJ2-7, with a weak D call TRBD2 (5 bases). Trimming stripped 4 bases from V and 0 bases from J, with 10 bases between. The germline CDR1 and CDR2 sequences are LGHNA and YSLEER. The CDR3 spans 14 residues. CDR3 region: CASSRGQSSYEQYF. CDR3 DNA: TGCGCCAGCAGCCGAGGGCAGAGCTCCTACGAGCAGTACTTC.

This chain links TRBV5-1 with TRBJ2-7, with D uncertain. CDR3 length: 12 amino acids. V lost 6 bases, J lost 4 bases, and 11 bases lay in between. The germline CDR1 and CDR2 sequences are SGHRS and YFSETQ. CDR3 protein: CASTANSYEQYF. In DNA, the CDR3 is TGCGCCAGCACCGCTAATTCATACGAGCAGTACTTC.